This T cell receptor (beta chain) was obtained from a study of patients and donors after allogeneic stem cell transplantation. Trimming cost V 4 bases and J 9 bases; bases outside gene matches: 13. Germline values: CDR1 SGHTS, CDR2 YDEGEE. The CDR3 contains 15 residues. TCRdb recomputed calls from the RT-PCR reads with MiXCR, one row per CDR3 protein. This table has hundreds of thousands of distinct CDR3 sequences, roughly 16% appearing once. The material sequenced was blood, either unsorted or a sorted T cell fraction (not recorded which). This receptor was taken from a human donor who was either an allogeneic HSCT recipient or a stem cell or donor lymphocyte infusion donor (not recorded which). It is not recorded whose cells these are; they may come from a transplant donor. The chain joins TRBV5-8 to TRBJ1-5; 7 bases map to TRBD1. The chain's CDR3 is CASSLWGGGGLPQHF. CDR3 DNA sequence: TGTGCCAGCAGCCTGTGGGGAGGAGGGGGCCTGCCCCAGCATTTT.